Here is one T cell receptor beta chain with its context. Sequencing was performed with immunoSEQ multiplex PCR; in TCRdb, only in-frame clones are kept and a portion is missing. This table has 90,000 to 100,000 clones, roughly 89% appearing once. This entry is derived from a study of PD-1 blockade in classical Hodgkin lymphoma. All the patients suffered relapse after autologous stem cell transplantation, and brentuximab vedotin exposure differed. CDR1 is MNHEY and CDR2 is SVGAGI in the germline V gene. The ends were cut back, 9 bases at V and 8 bases at J, with 19 bases in the middle. This CDR3 is 14 amino acids long.

The starting material was peripheral blood mononuclear cells (PBMCs), obtained at baseline. This clonotype was obtained from a human donor with classical Hodgkin lymphoma. The rearrangement links TRBV6-5 to TRBJ2-2, with D tentatively TRBD1 or TRBD2 (5 bases each). This CDR3 reads CASAVGANKGELFF. Written as DNA, the CDR3 is TGTGCCAGTGCCGTCGGGGCTAATAAGGGGGAGCTGTTTTTT.